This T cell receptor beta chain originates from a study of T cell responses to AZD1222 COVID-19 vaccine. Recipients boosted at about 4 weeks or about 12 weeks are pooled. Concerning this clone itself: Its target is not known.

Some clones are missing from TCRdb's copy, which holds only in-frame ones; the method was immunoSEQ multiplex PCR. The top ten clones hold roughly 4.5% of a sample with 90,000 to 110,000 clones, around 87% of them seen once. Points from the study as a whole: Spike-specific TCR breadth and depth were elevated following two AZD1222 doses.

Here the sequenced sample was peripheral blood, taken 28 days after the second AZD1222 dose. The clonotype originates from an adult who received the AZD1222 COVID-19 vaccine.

For the CDR3, the DNA is TGTGCCAGCAGATTACAGGGGGCTGTCACAGATACGCAGTATTTT. Translated, it gives CASRLQGAVTDTQYF. The chain recombines TRBV6-5 with TRBJ2-3; 9 bases fit TRBD1. There are 15 residues in the CDR3. V lost 6 bases, J lost 2 bases, and 6 bases stayed unmatched. Germline CDR1 MNHEY, CDR2 SVGAGI.